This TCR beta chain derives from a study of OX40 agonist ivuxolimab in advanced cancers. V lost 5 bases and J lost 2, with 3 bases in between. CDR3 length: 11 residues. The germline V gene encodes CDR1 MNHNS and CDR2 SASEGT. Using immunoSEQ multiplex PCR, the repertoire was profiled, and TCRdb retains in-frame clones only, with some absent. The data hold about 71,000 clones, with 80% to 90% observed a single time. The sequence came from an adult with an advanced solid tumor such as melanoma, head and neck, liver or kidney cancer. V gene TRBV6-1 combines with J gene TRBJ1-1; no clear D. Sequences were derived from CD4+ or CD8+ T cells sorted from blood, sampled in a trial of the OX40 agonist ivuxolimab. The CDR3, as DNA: TGTGCCAGCAGTATTAACACTGAAGCTTTCTTT. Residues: CASSINTEAFF.